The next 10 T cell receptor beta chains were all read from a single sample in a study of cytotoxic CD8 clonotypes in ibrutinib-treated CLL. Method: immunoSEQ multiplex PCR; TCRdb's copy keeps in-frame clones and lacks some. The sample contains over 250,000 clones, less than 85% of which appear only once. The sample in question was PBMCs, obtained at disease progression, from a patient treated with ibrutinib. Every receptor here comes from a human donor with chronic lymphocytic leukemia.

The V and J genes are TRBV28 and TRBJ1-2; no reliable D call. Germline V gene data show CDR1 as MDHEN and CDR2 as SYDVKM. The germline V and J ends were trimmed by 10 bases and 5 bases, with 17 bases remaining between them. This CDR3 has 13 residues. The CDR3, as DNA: TGTGCCACTACAATTTTTTGGGAATATGGCTACACCTTC. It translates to CATTIFWEYGYTF.

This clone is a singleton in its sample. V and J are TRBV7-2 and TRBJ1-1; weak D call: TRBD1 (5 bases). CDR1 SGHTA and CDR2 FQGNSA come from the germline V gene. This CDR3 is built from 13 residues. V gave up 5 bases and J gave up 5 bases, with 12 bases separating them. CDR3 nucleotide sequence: TGTGCCAGCAGCGGAGTTGGGGGAACTGAAGCTTTCTTT. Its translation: CASSGVGGTEAFF.

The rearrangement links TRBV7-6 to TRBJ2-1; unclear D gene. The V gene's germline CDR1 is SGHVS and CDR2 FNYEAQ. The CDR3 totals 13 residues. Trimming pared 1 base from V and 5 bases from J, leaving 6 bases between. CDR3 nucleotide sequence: TGTGCCAGCAGCTTAGGACGCGACAATGAGCAGTTCTTC. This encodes CASSLGRDNEQFF.

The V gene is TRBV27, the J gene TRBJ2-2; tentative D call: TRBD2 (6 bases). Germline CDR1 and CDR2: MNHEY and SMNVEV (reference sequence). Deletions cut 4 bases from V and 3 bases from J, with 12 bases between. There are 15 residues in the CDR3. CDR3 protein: CASSSGLRDTGELFF. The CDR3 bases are TGTGCCAGCAGTTCGGGACTTCGGGACACCGGGGAGCTGTTTTTT.

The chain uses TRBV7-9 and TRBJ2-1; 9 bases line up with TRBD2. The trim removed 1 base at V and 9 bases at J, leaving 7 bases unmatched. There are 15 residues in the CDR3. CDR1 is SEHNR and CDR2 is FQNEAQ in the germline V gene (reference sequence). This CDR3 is CASSLGGGGAGEQFF. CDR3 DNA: TGTGCCAGCAGCTTAGGAGGCGGGGGGGCCGGTGAGCAGTTCTTC.

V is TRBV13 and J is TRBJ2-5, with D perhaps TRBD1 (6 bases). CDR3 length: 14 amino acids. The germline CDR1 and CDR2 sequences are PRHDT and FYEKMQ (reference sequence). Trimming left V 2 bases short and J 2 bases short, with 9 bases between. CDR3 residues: CASSLRQVQETQYF. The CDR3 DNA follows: TGTGCCAGCAGCTTAAGACAGGTACAAGAGACCCAGTACTTC.

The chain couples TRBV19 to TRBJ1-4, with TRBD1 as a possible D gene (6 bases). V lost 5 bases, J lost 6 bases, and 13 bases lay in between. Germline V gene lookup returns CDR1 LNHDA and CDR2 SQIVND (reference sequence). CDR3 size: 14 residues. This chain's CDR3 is CASSRQGFDEKLFF. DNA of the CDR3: TGTGCCAGTAGTCGTCAGGGGTTTGATGAAAAACTGTTTTTT.

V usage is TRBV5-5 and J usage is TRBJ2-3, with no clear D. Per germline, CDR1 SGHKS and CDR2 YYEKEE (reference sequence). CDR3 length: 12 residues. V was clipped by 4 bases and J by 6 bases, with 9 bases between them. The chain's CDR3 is CASSLGVDTQYF. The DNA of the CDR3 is TGTGCCAGCAGCCTCGGAGTCGATACGCAGTATTTT.

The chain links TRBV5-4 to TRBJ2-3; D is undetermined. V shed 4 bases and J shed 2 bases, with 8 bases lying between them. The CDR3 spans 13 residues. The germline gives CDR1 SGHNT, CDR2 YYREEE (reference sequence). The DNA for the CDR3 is TGTGCCAGCAGCCTGGAATCCACAGATACGCAGTATTTT. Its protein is CASSLESTDTQYF.

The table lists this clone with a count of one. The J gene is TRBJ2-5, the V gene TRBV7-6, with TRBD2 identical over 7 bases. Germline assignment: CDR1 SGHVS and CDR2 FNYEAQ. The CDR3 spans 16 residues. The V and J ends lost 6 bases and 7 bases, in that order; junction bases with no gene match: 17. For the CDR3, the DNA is TGTGCCAGCAGTTACCCAGCTAGCGGCACCCGAAGGACCCAGTACTTC. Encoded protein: CASSYPASGTRRTQYF.